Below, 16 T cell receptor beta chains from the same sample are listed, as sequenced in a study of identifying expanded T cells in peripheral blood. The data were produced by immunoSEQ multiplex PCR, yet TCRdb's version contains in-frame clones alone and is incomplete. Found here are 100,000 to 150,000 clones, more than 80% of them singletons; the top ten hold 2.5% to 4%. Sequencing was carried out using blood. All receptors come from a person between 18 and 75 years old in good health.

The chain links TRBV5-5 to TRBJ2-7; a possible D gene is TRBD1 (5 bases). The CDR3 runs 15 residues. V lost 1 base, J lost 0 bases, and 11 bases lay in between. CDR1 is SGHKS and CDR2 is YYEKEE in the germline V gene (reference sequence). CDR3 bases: TGTGCCAGCAGCTTGCTCCCCGACAGCTCCTACGAGCAGTACTTC. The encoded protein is CASSLLPDSSYEQYF.

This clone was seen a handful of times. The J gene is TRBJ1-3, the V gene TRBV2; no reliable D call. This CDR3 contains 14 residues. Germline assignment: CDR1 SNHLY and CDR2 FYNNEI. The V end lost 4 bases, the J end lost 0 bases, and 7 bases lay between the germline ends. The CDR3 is CASSAGYSGNTIYF. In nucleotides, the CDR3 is TGTGCCAGCAGTGCGGGATACTCTGGAAACACCATATATTTT.

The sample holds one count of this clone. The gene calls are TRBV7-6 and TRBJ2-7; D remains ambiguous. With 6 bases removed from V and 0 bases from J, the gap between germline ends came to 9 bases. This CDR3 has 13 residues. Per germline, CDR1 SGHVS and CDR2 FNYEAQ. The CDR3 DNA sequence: TGTGCCAGCAGTCTTACCAACTCCTACGAGCAGTACTTC. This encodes CASSLTNSYEQYF.

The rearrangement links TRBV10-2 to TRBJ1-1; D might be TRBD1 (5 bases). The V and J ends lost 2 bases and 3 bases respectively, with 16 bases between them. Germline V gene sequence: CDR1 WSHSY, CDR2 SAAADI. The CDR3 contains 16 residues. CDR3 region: CASSELNTGWDTEAFF. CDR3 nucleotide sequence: TGCGCCAGCAGTGAGCTCAACACAGGATGGGACACTGAAGCTTTCTTT.

The CDR3 nucleotides are TGTGCCAGCAGTGAAGTCCGTGGGACACAGAACACCGGGGAGCTGTTTTTT. Its translation: CASSEVRGTQNTGELFF. This chain links TRBV2 with TRBJ2-2; maybe TRBD1 (6 bases). V shed 1 base and J shed 1 base, with 13 bases lying between them. The CDR3 length is 17 residues. From germline, CDR1 is SNHLY and CDR2 FYNNEI.

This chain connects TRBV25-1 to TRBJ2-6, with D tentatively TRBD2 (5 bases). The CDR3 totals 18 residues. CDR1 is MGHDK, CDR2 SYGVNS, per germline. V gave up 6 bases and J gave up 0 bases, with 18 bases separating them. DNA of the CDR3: TGTGCCAGCAGAACGGACTCTTCCCCCGCCTCTGGGGCCAACGTCCTGACTTTC. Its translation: CASRTDSSPASGANVLTF.

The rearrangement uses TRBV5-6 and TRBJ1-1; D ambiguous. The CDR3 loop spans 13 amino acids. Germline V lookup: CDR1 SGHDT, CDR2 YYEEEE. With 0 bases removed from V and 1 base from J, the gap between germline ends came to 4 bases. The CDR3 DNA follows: TGTGCCAGCAGCTTGGACTGGAACACTGAAGCTTTCTTT. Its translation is CASSLDWNTEAFF.

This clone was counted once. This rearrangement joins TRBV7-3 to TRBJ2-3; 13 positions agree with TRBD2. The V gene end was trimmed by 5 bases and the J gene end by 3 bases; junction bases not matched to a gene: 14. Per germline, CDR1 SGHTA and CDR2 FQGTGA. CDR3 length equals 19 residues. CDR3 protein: CASSPGLAGAYGETDTQYF. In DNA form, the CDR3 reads TGTGCCAGCAGCCCCGGACTAGCGGGGGCCTACGGGGAGACAGATACGCAGTATTTT.

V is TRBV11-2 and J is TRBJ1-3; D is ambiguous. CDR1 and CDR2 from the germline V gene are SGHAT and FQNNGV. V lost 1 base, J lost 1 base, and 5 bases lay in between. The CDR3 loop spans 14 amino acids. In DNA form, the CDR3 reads TGTGCCAGCAGCTTAGCGAATTCTGGAAACACCATATATTTT. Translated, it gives CASSLANSGNTIYF.

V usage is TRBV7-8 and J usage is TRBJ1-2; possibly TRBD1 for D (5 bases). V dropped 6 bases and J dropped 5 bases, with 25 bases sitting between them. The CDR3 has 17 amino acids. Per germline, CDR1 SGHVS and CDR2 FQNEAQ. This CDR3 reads CASSFGSGAPPTYGYTF. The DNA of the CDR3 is TGTGCCAGCAGTTTTGGCTCCGGGGCCCCTCCGACGTATGGCTACACCTTC.

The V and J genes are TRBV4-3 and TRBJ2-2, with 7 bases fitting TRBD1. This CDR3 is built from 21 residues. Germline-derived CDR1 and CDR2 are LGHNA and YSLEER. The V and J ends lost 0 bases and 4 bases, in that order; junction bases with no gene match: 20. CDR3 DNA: TGCGCCAGCAGCCAAGATCGAGGAAGGGGGCGCAGGATTGACGTCACCGGGGAGCTGTTTTTT. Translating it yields CASSQDRGRGRRIDVTGELFF.

The CDR3 DNA reads TGTGCCAGCAGGACTACCCACAATGAGCAGTTCTTC. Translating it yields CASRTTHNEQFF. The V gene is TRBV27, the J gene TRBJ2-1, with D perhaps matching TRBD2 (5 bases). Germline V gives CDR1 MNHEY, CDR2 SMNVEV (reference sequence). Trimming cost V 6 bases and J 5 bases, with 8 bases left between them. There are 12 residues in the CDR3.

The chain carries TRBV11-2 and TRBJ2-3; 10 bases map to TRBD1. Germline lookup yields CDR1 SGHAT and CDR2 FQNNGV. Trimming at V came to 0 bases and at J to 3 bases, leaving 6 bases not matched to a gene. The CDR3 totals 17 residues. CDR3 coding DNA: TGTGCCAGCAGCTTAGATCGGACAGGGGGAACTACAGATACGCAGTATTTT. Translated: CASSLDRTGGTTDTQYF. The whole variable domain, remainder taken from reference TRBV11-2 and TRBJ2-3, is EAGVAQSPRYKIIEKRQSVAFWCNPISGHATLYWYQQILGQGPKLLIQFQNNGVVDDSQLPKDRFSAERLKGVDSTLKIQPAKLEDSAVYLCASSLDRTGGTTDTQYFGPGTRLTVL.

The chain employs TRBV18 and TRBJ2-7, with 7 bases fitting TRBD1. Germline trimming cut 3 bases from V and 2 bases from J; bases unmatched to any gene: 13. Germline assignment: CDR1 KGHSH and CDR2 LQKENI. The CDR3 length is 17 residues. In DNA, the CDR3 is TGTGCCAGCTCACCTCACCGGGAAGGGACAGAGCCCTACGAGCAGTACTTC. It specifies CASSPHREGTEPYEQYF. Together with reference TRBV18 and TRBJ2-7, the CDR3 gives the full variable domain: NAGVMQNPRHLVRRRGQEARLRCSPMKGHSHVYWYRQLPEEGLKFMVYLQKENIIDESGMPKERFSAEFPKEGPSILRIQQVVRGDSAAYFCASSPHREGTEPYEQYFGPGTRLTVT.

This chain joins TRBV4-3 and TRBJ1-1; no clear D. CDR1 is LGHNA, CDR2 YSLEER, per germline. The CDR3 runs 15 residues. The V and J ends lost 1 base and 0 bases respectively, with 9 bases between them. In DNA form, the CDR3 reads TGCGCCAGCAGCCAAGGAGATCTCATGAACACTGAAGCTTTCTTT. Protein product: CASSQGDLMNTEAFF.

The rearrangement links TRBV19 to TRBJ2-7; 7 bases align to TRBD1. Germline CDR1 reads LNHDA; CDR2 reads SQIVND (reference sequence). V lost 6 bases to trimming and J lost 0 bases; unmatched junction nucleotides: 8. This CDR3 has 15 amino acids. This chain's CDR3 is CASRYTGQSSYEQYF. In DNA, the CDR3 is TGTGCCAGTAGATATACGGGACAGAGCTCCTACGAGCAGTACTTC.